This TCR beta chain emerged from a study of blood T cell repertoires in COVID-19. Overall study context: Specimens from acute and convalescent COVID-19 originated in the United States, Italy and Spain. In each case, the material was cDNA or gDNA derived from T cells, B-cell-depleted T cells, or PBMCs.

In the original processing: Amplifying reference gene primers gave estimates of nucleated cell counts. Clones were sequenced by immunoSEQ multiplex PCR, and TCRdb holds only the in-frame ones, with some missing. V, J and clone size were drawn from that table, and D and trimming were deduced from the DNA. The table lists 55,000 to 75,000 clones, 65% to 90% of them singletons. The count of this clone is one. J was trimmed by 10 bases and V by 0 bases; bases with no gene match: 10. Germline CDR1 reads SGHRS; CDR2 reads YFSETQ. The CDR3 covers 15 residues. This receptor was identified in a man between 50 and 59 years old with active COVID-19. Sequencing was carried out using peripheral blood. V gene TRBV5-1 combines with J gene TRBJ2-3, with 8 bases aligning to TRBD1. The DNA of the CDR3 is TGCGCCAGCAGCTTGGAGGCAGGGGGCAGGGGGCCGCAGTATTTT. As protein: CASSLEAGGRGPQYF.